Sequencing of this T cell receptor (beta chain) was carried out in a study of blood T cell repertoires in COVID-19 (dated by TCRdb to 2020 to 2021). Some background on the complete study: Collaborator samples came from the United States, Italy and Spain and covered acute and convalescent phases of COVID-19. The prospective study material was composed of cDNA or gDNA derived from T cells, B-cell-depleted T cells, or PBMCs. Where available, HLA class I and class II types were taken from metadata supplied by the sample provider and were not determined by assay-based typing. Nearly every sample came with metadata listing a de-identified subject ID, COVID-19 status, age in years and sex. The samples were drawn from two sources: the first 160 participants of the ongoing ImmuneRACE study, and 950 to 1,500 subjects contributed by 6 global collaborators. The dataset comprised deeply sampled blood TCRbeta repertoires from subjects exposed to, actively infected with, or recovered from COVID-19. The repertoires were made available in a free public database intended to serve as a resource for research on the immune response to SARS-CoV-2. The paper as a whole reports these results and caveats: Clinical and demographic metadata were provided uncurated, with the amount varying by source and participant.

In the prospective study, participants were about 18 to 90 years old, resided in about two dozen geographic areas of the United States, and were enrolled through a virtual design. In the prospective study, cohorts were assigned on the basis of participant-reported clinical history obtained from a screening survey and a study questionnaire. For ImmuneRACE Cohort 3, a participant was defined as recovered based on two consecutive negative NP/OP PCR tests, clearance by a healthcare professional, or resolution of symptoms. In the prospective study, mobile phlebotomists collected whole blood, serum and a nasopharyngeal or oropharyngeal swab from each participant. Additional blood draws and questionnaires over an approximately 2-month period could optionally be provided by prospective study participants. Before DNA extraction, prospective study blood samples were shipped either frozen or at room temperature.

From cysteine to phenylalanine, the CDR3 is 15 amino acids long. The retained sequence is limited to the CDR3, 45 bases, with the frame set at the first base. For this chain, trimming is 2 bases at the V end and 4 bases at the J end, and the number of junction bases without a gene match is 4. CDR1 and CDR2 are read off the germline V gene (reference sequence) as GTSNPN and SVGIG. TCRbeta CDR3 regions were amplified from genomic DNA using the immunoSEQ Assay, a bias-controlled multiplex PCR. Concerning the study's data processing: Nucleated cell counts per sample were estimated from amplification of reference gene primers within the assay. To quantify the absolute abundance of each unique TCRbeta CDR3 rearrangement, sequence reads were collapsed and filtered. Productive Simpson clonality was computed per sample as the square root of Simpson's diversity index over productive rearrangements. TCRdb retrieved this table from immuneACCESS and kept in-frame rearrangements only. Not all clones are present; in checked studies, unresolved V genes account for under half, and no reason is known for the remainder. V and J calls and clone size are given by that table; D and trimming were obtained from the DNA. The sample data list about 300,000 clones, and under 90% of these were observed just once. Together, the top ten hold roughly 10% of the sample.

As for this clone: Its antigen is still unknown. No base quality information exists; no much larger clone differs at one position.

This TCR derives from a woman aged 18-29 years who had recovered from COVID-19. The chain was built from TRBV30 and TRBJ2-5; 13 central nucleotides agree with TRBD2. The sequenced material came from PBMCs or T cells enriched from blood (not recorded which). Read as DNA, the sequence is TGTGCCTGGAGTAAGGGACTAGCGGGATCAGAGACCCAGTACTTC. Translated, it gives CAWSKGLAGSETQYF.